This entry is about one TCR beta chain. Its specificity is not known. One end of the junction fails to match germline, which may point to a read error. Preparation of the TCRbeta library was carried out with unique molecular identifiers. TCRdb redid the calling of the PCR reads with MiXCR, one entry per CDR3 protein. The sample holds nearly 350,000 distinct CDR3 sequences, around 15% seen once. The data stem from a study of T-cell reconstitution after alpha-beta-depleted transplantation in children. The CDR3 covers 17 residues. The germline CDR1 and CDR2 sequences are DFQATT and SNEGSKA (reference sequence). Study outcomes and limitations: T-cell numbers and diversity one year post-transplant derived largely from freshly generated T cells. In patients about two months after transplant, alpha-beta T cells reportedly arose from several hundred expanded graft clones.

The rearrangement uses TRBV20-1 and TRBJ2-1; 7 bases line up with TRBD2. This receptor was taken from a male patient between 2 and 9 years old who had a stem cell transplant for acute lymphoblastic leukemia, so the T cells may come from the graft donor. The input for sequencing was PBMCs, mostly from graft donor cells, taken 360 days after TCRalphabeta/CD19-depleted stem cell transplant. The CDR3 here is CCASGAGDPTLYNEQFF. In nucleotides, the CDR3 is TGCTGTGCTAGTGGGGCGGGAGACCCTACCCTCTACAATGAGCAGTTCTTC.